The next 26 T cell receptor beta chains were all read from a single sample in a study of cytomegalovirus exposure and HLA in healthy donors. PCR primers comprised 60 Vbeta and 13 Jbeta primers. Profiled with immunoSEQ multiplex PCR; TCRdb holds only in-frame clones, not every one. The sample shows 91,000 or so clones, and just under 3.5% sits with its ten largest clones. Material: PBMCs. These receptors were collected from a woman in her twenties or thirties in good health and CMV-seronegative.

This sequence joins TRBV27 and TRBJ1-5; D is perhaps TRBD1 (5 bases). Trimming stripped 1 base from V and 4 bases from J, with 11 bases between. Germline V lookup: CDR1 MNHEY, CDR2 SMNVEV (reference sequence). CDR3 length: 15 residues. The CDR3 spells CASSLWGGGNQPQHF. The CDR3, as DNA: TGTGCCAGCAGTTTATGGGGGGGTGGGAATCAGCCCCAGCATTTT.

This chain uses TRBV5-1 with TRBJ2-3; 9 bases match TRBD1. CDR3 length: 17 amino acids. CDR1 is SGHRS, CDR2 YFSETQ, per germline. The V segment lost 1 base and the J segment 2 bases; nucleotides outside the gene matches: 8. The DNA for the CDR3 is TGCGCCAGCAGCTTGCCCCGGGACAGGGCCCTCACAGATACGCAGTATTTT. Protein: CASSLPRDRALTDTQYF.

V and J are TRBV19 and TRBJ1-5; 9 bases agree with TRBD1. Germline-derived CDR1 and CDR2 are LNHDA and SQIVND (reference sequence). The CDR3 loop spans 14 amino acids. The V gene end was trimmed by 6 bases and the J gene end by 2 bases; junction bases not matched to a gene: 2. DNA for the CDR3: TGTGCCAGTAGCCGGACAGGGGGCAATCAGCCCCAGCATTTT. Encoded protein: CASSRTGGNQPQHF.

V and J are TRBV7-2 and TRBJ1-2; D gene unclear. Germline CDR1 is SGHTA and CDR2 is FQGNSA. The ends were cut back, 1 base at V and 3 bases at J, with 9 bases in the middle. This CDR3 spans 14 amino acids. CDR3 residues: CASSLDLNYYGYTF. For the CDR3, the DNA is TGTGCCAGCAGCTTAGATCTGAACTACTATGGCTACACCTTC.

The chain uses TRBV29-1 and TRBJ2-3; 9 nucleotides match TRBD2. Trimming at V came to 6 bases and at J to 1 base, leaving 8 bases not matched to a gene. This CDR3 spans 15 amino acids. Looked up from germline, CDR1 is SQVTM and CDR2 is ANQGSEA. CDR3 residues: CSVAGGSGGTDTQYF. The CDR3 DNA reads as TGCAGCGTAGCGGGGGGCTCAGGGGGCACAGATACGCAGTATTTT.

V gene TRBV11-2 combines with J gene TRBJ2-6, with 10 bases fitting TRBD1. Unmatched junction bases numbered 6, after V lost 4 bases and J lost 0 bases. Germline assignment: CDR1 SGHAT and CDR2 FQNNGV. This CDR3 comprises 18 residues. The DNA for the CDR3 is TGTGCCAGCAGCTCGTTGAGGACAGGGGGCTCTGGGGCCAACGTCCTGACTTTC. Its protein product is CASSSLRTGGSGANVLTF.

The chain has TRBV7-6 and TRBJ1-2; D unresolved. The CDR3 consists of 16 residues. The V gene lost 1 base and the J gene lost 4 bases, with 16 bases spanning the gap. Germline CDR1 reads SGHVS; CDR2 reads FNYEAQ. Here the CDR3 DNA reads TGTGCCAGCAGCTTAGTCGGCGGCCACCCGGGCTATGGCTACACCTTC. This gives the protein CASSLVGGHPGYGYTF. Supplemented by reference TRBV7-6 and TRBJ1-2, the full variable domain reads GAGVSQSPRYKVTKRGQDVALRCDPISGHVSLYWYRQALGQGPEFLTYFNYEAQQDKSGLPNDRFSAERPEGSISTLTIQRTEQRDSAMYRCASSLVGGHPGYGYTFGSGTRLTVV.

The chain joins TRBV30 to TRBJ1-1; D not resolved. There are 14 residues in the CDR3. The V end was cut by 4 bases, the J end by 6 bases, with 18 bases between. Germline CDR1 and CDR2: GTSNPN and SVGIG (reference sequence). The chain's CDR3 is CAWTLGRVSAEAFF. For the CDR3, the DNA is TGTGCCTGGACTCTTGGGAGGGTCTCGGCTGAAGCTTTCTTT.

This chain joins TRBV19 and TRBJ1-1; a weak D match, TRBD1 (6 bases). Deletions cut 4 bases from V and 2 bases from J, with 11 bases between. The germline CDR1 and CDR2 sequences are LNHDA and SQIVND (reference sequence). CDR3 length: 14 residues. The CDR3, as DNA: TGTGCCAGTAGTAGAGGGGGGGTTAACACTGAAGCTTTCTTT. It translates to CASSRGGVNTEAFF.

V gene TRBV2 combines with J gene TRBJ2-1; TRBD2 matches at 12 bases. From germline, CDR1 is SNHLY and CDR2 FYNNEI. The CDR3 totals 15 residues. J gave up 9 bases and V 7 bases, and 10 bases lay outside the gene matches. The DNA for the CDR3 is TGTGCCAGCACCAGACTAGCGGGAGACGGTATTGAGCAGTTCTTC. Its translation: CASTRLAGDGIEQFF.

This chain uses TRBV27 with TRBJ2-1; tentative D call: TRBD2 (6 bases). The CDR3 has 12 amino acids. The germline CDR1 and CDR2 sequences are MNHEY and SMNVEV (reference sequence). The germline V and J ends were trimmed by 8 bases and 9 bases, with 14 bases remaining between them. The CDR3 protein is CASGRMSGEQFF. CDR3 nucleotides: TGTGCCAGCGGGAGGATGTCCGGTGAGCAGTTCTTC.

This sequence joins TRBV5-1 and TRBJ2-7, with D possibly matching TRBD2 (6 bases). The CDR3 contains 15 residues. V was shortened by 0 bases and J by 0 bases, with 10 bases between the two germline ends. Germline CDR1 and CDR2: SGHRS and YFSETQ. This chain's CDR3 is CASSLASVLSYEQYF. The CDR3 DNA is TGCGCCAGCAGCTTGGCTAGCGTTCTCTCCTACGAGCAGTACTTC.

The CDR3 region is CSARGPAEAFF. CDR3 DNA sequence: TGCAGTGCTAGGGGGCCGGCTGAAGCTTTCTTT. The chain has TRBV20-1 and TRBJ1-1; the D gene is possibly TRBD1 (5 bases). V gave up 3 bases and J gave up 6 bases, with 8 bases separating them. Germline loops: CDR1 DFQATT, CDR2 SNEGSKA (reference sequence). This CDR3 is 11 amino acids long.

Points on this clone: Other DNA variants within this sample encode the same CDR3. The chain is built from TRBV28 and TRBJ1-1; 8 bases map to TRBD1. V dropped 3 bases and J dropped 3; count of bases not matched to a gene: 0. The CDR3 loop spans 13 amino acids. The V gene's germline CDR1 is MDHEN and CDR2 SYDVKM. CDR3 DNA sequence: TGTGCCAGCAGTTTGACAGGGGACACTGAAGCTTTCTTT. The encoded protein is CASSLTGDTEAFF.

V usage is TRBV27 and J usage is TRBJ1-2; possible D gene TRBD1, 5 bases. The CDR3 length is 14 residues. V lost 8 bases to trimming and J lost 0 bases, with 13 bases between them. In germline, CDR1 is MNHEY, CDR2 SMNVEV (reference sequence). The CDR3 reads CASARDGPNYGYTF. The CDR3 DNA is TGTGCCAGCGCGCGGGACGGCCCTAACTATGGCTACACCTTC.

The chain recombines TRBV19 with TRBJ2-7; 12 bases fit TRBD2. The CDR3 contains 15 residues. V lost 2 bases and J lost 3; bases outside the gene matches: 2. The germline CDR1 and CDR2 sequences are LNHDA and SQIVND (reference sequence). The CDR3 spells CASSIRTSGDYEQYF. DNA for the CDR3: TGTGCCAGTAGTATACGGACTAGCGGGGACTACGAGCAGTACTTC. The complete variable domain, with remaining parts taken from reference TRBV19 and TRBJ2-7, reads DGGITQSPKYLFRKEGQNVTLSCEQNLNHDAMYWYRQDPGQGLRLIYYSQIVNDFQKGDIAEGYSVSREKKESFPLTVTSAQKNPTAFYLCASSIRTSGDYEQYFGPGTRLTVT.

The V call is TRBV28, the J call TRBJ1-2, with 9 nucleotides matching TRBD1. V lost 8 bases, J lost 8 bases, and 9 bases stayed unmatched. The CDR3 length is 13 residues. Germline V gives CDR1 MDHEN, CDR2 SYDVKM. CDR3 loop: CASLVDRGLGYTF. The CDR3 DNA is TGTGCCAGCCTCGTGGACAGGGGATTGGGCTACACCTTC.

J is TRBJ2-3 and V is TRBV29-1, with D possibly being TRBD2 (6 bases). The CDR3 consists of 17 residues. Trimming removed 0 bases at V and 0 bases at J, with 16 bases between. In germline, CDR1 is SQVTM, CDR2 ANQGSEA. Here the CDR3 reads CSVEDRGWQVSTDTQYF. CDR3 nucleotides: TGCAGCGTTGAAGATCGGGGGTGGCAGGTTAGCACAGATACGCAGTATTTT.

The chain couples TRBV6-1 to TRBJ2-7; TRBD1 agrees at 8 bases. Trimming cost V 8 bases and J 3 bases; bases outside gene matches: 3. In germline, CDR1 is MNHNS, CDR2 SASEGT. The CDR3 is made up of 12 amino acids. CDR3 protein: CASLGQDYEQYF. The CDR3 DNA reads TGTGCCAGCCTGGGACAGGACTACGAGCAGTACTTC.

This rearrangement joins TRBV7-3 to TRBJ2-1; D remains unclear. V shed 5 bases and J shed 10 bases, with 12 bases lying between them. The length of the CDR3 is 12 residues. CDR1 SGHTA and CDR2 FQGTGA come from the germline V gene. The CDR3 DNA reads TGTGCCAGCAGCCGAAACTCCCGAGAGCAGTTCTTC. Translation: CASSRNSREQFF.

V gene TRBV27 combines with J gene TRBJ2-2; 9 bases are a match to TRBD2. Germline CDR1 MNHEY, CDR2 SMNVEV (reference sequence). The CDR3 extends over 15 amino acids. V lost 3 bases, J lost 3 bases, and 2 bases stayed unmatched. The CDR3 spells CASSFLAGYTGELFF. The CDR3 coding sequence is TGTGCCAGCAGTTTCCTAGCGGGGTACACCGGGGAGCTGTTTTTT.

The rearrangement joins TRBV7-9 to TRBJ1-4, with D unclear. V was trimmed by 3 bases and J by 7 bases, leaving 15 bases between them. The CDR3 contains 15 residues. CDR1 is SEHNR, CDR2 FQNEAQ, per germline (reference sequence). In DNA, the CDR3 is TGTGCCAGCAGCTTCTTTGGAGGAGGGCGTGAAAAACTGTTTTTT. Translation: CASSFFGGGREKLFF.

V usage is TRBV6-1 and J usage is TRBJ2-5; D not certain. The CDR3 extends over 14 amino acids. Germline V gene sequence: CDR1 MNHNS, CDR2 SASEGT. The V end lost 1 base, the J end lost 0 bases, and 6 bases lay between the germline ends. The CDR3 here is CASSEVGNQETQYF. The CDR3 nucleotides are TGTGCCAGCAGTGAAGTTGGCAACCAAGAGACCCAGTACTTC.

The rearrangement links TRBV5-1 to TRBJ2-1, with 10 bases fitting TRBD2. After removal of 7 bases from V and 0 bases from J, the junction contained 7 bases not matched to a gene. The germline CDR1 and CDR2 sequences are SGHRS and YFSETQ. The CDR3 has 16 amino acids. CDR3 in amino acids: CASGASSGSSYNEQFF. The DNA of the CDR3 is TGCGCCAGCGGAGCCTCTAGCGGGAGCTCCTACAATGAGCAGTTCTTC.

The genes are TRBV7-3 and TRBJ2-2; a weak D match, TRBD2 (5 bases). Germline loops: CDR1 SGHTA, CDR2 FQGTGA. This CDR3 is 14 amino acids long. V lost 1 base and J 6 bases, leaving 9 bases between the germline ends. CDR3 protein: CASSLNPRAGELFF. DNA of the CDR3: TGTGCCAGCAGCTTAAACCCGCGGGCCGGGGAGCTGTTTTTT. Drawing the rest from reference TRBV7-3 and TRBJ2-2, the complete variable domain is GAGVSQTPSNKVTEKGKYVELRCDPISGHTALYWYRQSLGQGPEFLIYFQGTGAADDSGLPNDRFFAVRPEGSVSTLKIQRTERGDSAVYLCASSLNPRAGELFFGEGSRLTVL.

This sequence joins TRBV19 and TRBJ2-5; TRBD1 matches 10 bases. This CDR3 has 14 residues. Germline V CDR1 and CDR2: LNHDA, SQIVND (reference sequence). Trimming removed 7 bases from V and 6 bases from J; junction bases left unmatched: 8. CDR3 loop: CASIETGGSQTQYF. CDR3 coding DNA: TGTGCCAGTATCGAGACAGGGGGCAGCCAGACCCAGTACTTC.